The 8 T cell receptor beta chains below come from one sample, sequenced in a study of blood T cell repertoires in COVID-19. Clones were sequenced by immunoSEQ multiplex PCR, and TCRdb holds only the in-frame ones, with some missing. The sample has approximately 260,000 clones, roughly 90% seen once; the top ten hold approximately 2%. Source material: PBMCs or T cells enriched from blood (not recorded which). These receptors all stem from a woman aged 55-69 years who had recovered from COVID-19.

The CDR3 DNA reads as TGTGCCACCACAAGCTCTGGAAACACCATATATTTT. It is translated as CATTSSGNTIYF. The rearrangement links TRBV10-3 to TRBJ1-3; D is unresolved. V shed 10 bases and J shed 0 bases, with 7 bases lying between them. Germline V gene sequence: CDR1 ENHRY, CDR2 SYGVKD. This CDR3 spans 12 amino acids.

J is TRBJ1-2 and V is TRBV24-1; D perhaps matches TRBD1 (6 bases). The V end was cut by 4 bases, the J end by 3 bases, with 20 bases between. Germline assignment: CDR1 KGHDR and CDR2 SFDVKD. This CDR3 has 17 residues. CDR3 coding DNA: TGTGCCACCAGTGACCGTATTAGGGGACAAGGATACTATGGCTACACCTTC. Residues: CATSDRIRGQGYYGYTF.

The genes are TRBV15 and TRBJ1-2; D is ambiguous. Germline V lookup: CDR1 LNHNV, CDR2 YYDKDF (reference sequence). The CDR3 length is 12 residues. Trimming took off 3 bases at V and 3 bases at J, with 5 bases between the two ends. CDR3 DNA sequence: TGTGCCACCAGCAGGGAGGACTATGGCTACACCTTC. This translates into CATSREDYGYTF.

The gene calls are TRBV30 and TRBJ2-2; D possibly corresponds to TRBD1 (6 bases). V lost 4 bases, J lost 5 bases, and 11 bases lay in between. The CDR3 sequence is 13 residues long. CDR1 and CDR2 (germline): GTSNPN, SVGIG (reference sequence). The CDR3 sequence is CAWTRTGTGELFF. The CDR3 nucleotides are TGTGCCTGGACACGAACAGGGACCGGGGAGCTGTTTTTT. Full variable domain (missing parts from reference TRBV30 and TRBJ2-2): SQTIHQWPATLVQPVGSPLSLECTVEGTSNPNLYWYRQAAGRGLQLLFYSVGIGQISSEVPQNLSASRPQDRQFILSSKKLLLSDSGFYLCAWTRTGTGELFFGEGSRLTVL.

This chain joins TRBV28 and TRBJ2-7, with D perhaps matching TRBD2 (7 bases). V was clipped by 4 bases and J by 2 bases, with 12 bases between them. The V gene's germline CDR1 is MDHEN and CDR2 SYDVKM. The CDR3 covers 14 residues. CDR3 sequence reads: CASSWRGRTYEQYF. The CDR3 nucleotides read TGTGCCAGCAGTTGGCGGGGGCGCACCTACGAGCAGTACTTC.

The chain links TRBV9 to TRBJ2-6, with 10 bases identical to TRBD2. Germline loops: CDR1 SGDLS, CDR2 YYNGEE. The CDR3 loop spans 20 amino acids. V lost 3 bases and J lost 3; bases outside the gene matches: 15. The CDR3 reads CASSEEIASGSMVGANVLTF. CDR3 coding DNA: TGTGCCAGCAGCGAGGAGATCGCTAGCGGGAGTATGGTTGGGGCCAACGTCCTGACTTTC.

This chain joins TRBV28 and TRBJ1-3; D gene uncertain. V dropped 2 bases and J dropped 0 bases, with 8 bases sitting between them. Germline V gene sequence: CDR1 MDHEN, CDR2 SYDVKM. The CDR3 runs 15 residues. CDR3 residues: CASSLPISSGNTIYF. The CDR3 DNA is TGTGCCAGCAGTTTACCAATCAGCTCTGGAAACACCATATATTTT.

This clone was seen repeatedly, ten times or more. The V call is TRBV6-2 or TRBV6-3, the J call TRBJ2-1; 10 bases map to TRBD2. The CDR3 consists of 14 residues. V trimming: 5 bases; J trimming: 8 bases; junction bases outside the gene matches: 6. In germline, CDR1 is MNHEY, CDR2 SVGEGT. This chain's CDR3 is CASSRSGGADEQFF. CDR3 in DNA: TGTGCCAGCAGTAGGAGCGGGGGGGCCGATGAGCAGTTCTTC.